This entry lists 7 T cell receptor beta chains sequenced from one sample in a study of shared clonotypes between healthy human individuals. Terminally differentiated effector memory CD45RA+ cells were excluded from the naive CD8 cells, which were CD45RO-negative and positively selected for CCR7. The data were produced by immunoSEQ multiplex PCR, yet TCRdb's version contains in-frame clones alone and is incomplete. Of about 2.2 million clones in the sample, roughly 91% were seen once. Sequencing was carried out using naive CD8+ T cells from PBMCs. These TCRs come from a young man in good health. Some clones in this sample may be carry-over from other donors' samples.

V gene TRBV28 combines with J gene TRBJ2-7; 10 nucleotides match TRBD2. V lost 10 bases and J lost 3; bases outside the gene matches: 6. Germline lookup yields CDR1 MDHEN and CDR2 SYDVKM. This CDR3 has 13 residues. CDR3 sequence (DNA): TGTGCCACCCGGACTAGCGGAATCTACGAGCAGTACTTC. This encodes CATRTSGIYEQYF.

The chain carries TRBV28 and TRBJ2-7, with D unresolved. Germline CDR1 reads MDHEN; CDR2 reads SYDVKM. V shed 2 bases and J shed 6 bases, with 8 bases lying between them. This CDR3 is built from 12 residues. In DNA form, the CDR3 reads TGTGCCAGCAGTTTAAAAGGGCGCGAGCAGTACTTC. Its translation is CASSLKGREQYF.

About this clone itself: This same CDR3 is encoded by further DNA sequences in the sample. The chain couples TRBV5-4 to TRBJ2-7; a possible D gene is TRBD2 (6 bases). The V end lost 0 bases, the J end lost 3 bases, and 10 bases lay between the germline ends. The CDR3 is made up of 14 amino acids. Germline CDR1 SGHNT, CDR2 YYREEE (reference sequence). In DNA form, the CDR3 reads TGTGCCAGCAGCTTGGGAACCGGGGGCTACGAGCAGTACTTC. It yields the protein CASSLGTGGYEQYF.

To note about this clone: Distinct nucleotide sequences in the sample also encode this CDR3. The rearrangement uses TRBV27 and TRBJ1-5; D possibly corresponds to TRBD1 (5 bases). V lost 3 bases and J lost 5, with 11 bases in between. This CDR3 contains 14 residues. Looked up from germline, CDR1 is MNHEY and CDR2 is SMNVEV (reference sequence). The DNA for the CDR3 is TGTGCCAGCAGTTTTAGGGACCGAGATCAGCCCCAGCATTTT. Its protein is CASSFRDRDQPQHF.

The CDR3 protein is CASSPRQTNTDTQYF. Written as DNA, the CDR3 is TGCGCCAGCAGCCCCCGGCAGACCAACACAGATACGCAGTATTTT. The chain joins TRBV4-3 to TRBJ2-3; D not certain. There are 15 residues in the CDR3. V was cut by 4 bases and J by 2 bases, with 13 bases left in between. CDR1 is LGHNA, CDR2 YSLEER, per germline.

The chain uses TRBV9 and TRBJ2-7, with a tentative D call TRBD2 (5 bases). This CDR3 has 15 residues. The germline V and J ends were trimmed by 0 bases and 2 bases, with 12 bases remaining between them. CDR1 is SGDLS, CDR2 YYNGEE, per germline. The CDR3 sequence is CASSVVDSATYEQYF. The DNA of the CDR3 is TGTGCCAGCAGCGTAGTTGATAGCGCGACCTACGAGCAGTACTTC.

The chain has TRBV5-5 and TRBJ2-7; D uncertain. The CDR3 covers 13 residues. Germline assignment: CDR1 SGHKS and CDR2 YYEKEE (reference sequence). V lost 4 bases and J lost 1, with 9 bases in between. CDR3 sequence: CASSPAMSYEQYF. The CDR3 DNA is TGTGCCAGCAGCCCCGCCATGTCCTACGAGCAGTACTTC.